This entry concerns a single T cell receptor beta chain. Its antigen is unidentified. The data were produced by immunoSEQ multiplex PCR, yet TCRdb's version contains in-frame clones alone and is incomplete. This table holds about 75,000 clones, under 90% found once. The sample is drawn from a study of T cell clones after liver transplantation. Study in general: TCRbeta sequencing after a pre-transplant mixed lymphocyte reaction identified graft-donor-reactive clones, later tracked in post-transplant blood. Without induction therapy, subjects received standard immunosuppression until 12-24 months post-transplant.

CDR1 MNHNS and CDR2 SASEGT come from the germline V gene. This CDR3 comprises 11 residues. Trimming took off 9 bases at V and 0 bases at J, with 5 bases between the two ends. Findings and limits, study-wide: Graft donor-reactive T cells possibly entered the graft instead of undergoing deletion.

The source of this sequence is a human patient who received a liver transplant. Some T cells may possibly be graft donor cells. The sample in question was CD4+ T cells from blood, obtained less than 50 months after liver transplant. The chain is built from TRBV6-1 and TRBJ1-1; D uncertain. The chain's CDR3 is CASTVNTEAFF. The CDR3 bases are TGTGCCAGTACAGTGAACACTGAAGCTTTCTTT.